Following are 9 T cell receptor beta chains from one sample sequenced in a study of T cell repertoires in cytomegalovirus infection. TCRdb passed the reads through MiXCR, listing each CDR3 protein once. The table has 550,000 to 850,000 distinct CDR3 sequences, about 30% seen once. Antigens of these TCRs are unknown. This material consisted of cultured PBMCs, taken from culture after CMV antigen stimulation. The receptor source for this set is a human donor in good health (CMV status not recorded). Some clones in this sample may be carry-over from other donors' samples.

This clonotype was detected many times. The rearrangement uses TRBV7-6 and TRBJ2-7, with 9 positions matching TRBD1. The CDR3 is 14 residues long. The V gene end was trimmed by 4 bases and the J gene end by 0 bases; junction bases not matched to a gene: 1. Germline lookup yields CDR1 SGHVS and CDR2 FNYEAQ. The CDR3 nucleotides are TGTGCCAGCAGCTGGGACAGGGACTCCTACGAGCAGTACTTC. It specifies CASSWDRDSYEQYF.

The genes are TRBV7-9 and TRBJ2-6; D is tentatively TRBD1 or TRBD2 (5 bases each). Trimming shortened V by 2 bases and J by 3 bases, and 8 bases separated the two germline ends. The germline CDR1 and CDR2 sequences are SEHNR and FQNEAQ (reference sequence). The CDR3 totals 15 residues. The CDR3 coding sequence is TGTGCCAGCAGCTTATGGGGGTTTGGGGCCAACGTCCTGACTTTC. Amino acid sequence: CASSLWGFGANVLTF.

This CDR3 reads CASSFEGVYGYTF. Written as DNA, the CDR3 is TGTGCCAGCAGCTTTGAAGGTGTCTATGGCTACACCTTC. This rearrangement joins TRBV7-6 to TRBJ1-2; D remains ambiguous. The CDR3 is 13 amino acids. CDR1 and CDR2 from the germline V gene are SGHVS and FNYEAQ. V was cut by 3 bases and J by 4 bases, with 9 bases left in between.

This clonotype has a handful of counts. This chain links TRBV6-1 with TRBJ1-5, with D possibly matching TRBD1 (5 bases). Germline V gene data show CDR1 as MNHNS and CDR2 as SASEGT. Trimming took off 6 bases at V and 4 bases at J, with 16 bases between the two ends. This CDR3 comprises 15 residues. The CDR3 protein is CASRGSREYNQPQHF. CDR3 nucleotide sequence: TGTGCCAGCAGGGGATCCAGGGAATATAATCAGCCCCAGCATTTT.

This clonotype was counted between two and nine times. The chain has TRBV20-1 and TRBJ2-5; D unclear. The CDR3 contains 11 residues. Germline V gene data show CDR1 as DFQATT and CDR2 as SNEGSKA (reference sequence). V dropped 3 bases and J dropped 2 bases, with 4 bases sitting between them. The CDR3 reads CSASGQETQYF. CDR3 DNA sequence: TGCAGTGCTAGTGGTCAAGAGACCCAGTACTTC.

The chain combines TRBV29-1 with TRBJ2-1, with D perhaps TRBD2 (6 bases). Trimming took off 6 bases at V and 3 bases at J, with 21 bases between the two ends. Germline V gene data show CDR1 as SQVTM and CDR2 as ANQGSEA. This CDR3 contains 16 residues. The CDR3 region has the DNA TGCAGCGTAGCGGGTGCGGGGAATACAATCTACAATGAGCAGTTCTTC. It translates to CSVAGAGNTIYNEQFF.

In this sample, this clonotype turned up a few times. The V call is TRBV18, the J call TRBJ2-3, with D tentatively TRBD2 (5 bases). CDR3 length equals 15 residues. V lost 0 bases and J lost 6, with 13 bases in between. CDR1 and CDR2 (germline): KGHSH, LQKENI. The CDR3 reads CASSPPARRGDTQYF. CDR3 sequence (DNA): TGTGCCAGCTCACCACCGGCAAGGCGCGGGGATACGCAGTATTTT.

This clonotype was counted between two and nine times. The chain couples TRBV6-2 or TRBV6-3 to TRBJ1-2; the match to TRBD1 covers 8 bases. Germline CDR1 MNHEY, CDR2 SVGEGT. The V gene end was trimmed by 6 bases and the J gene end by 2 bases; junction bases not matched to a gene: 5. The CDR3 covers 14 residues. Here the CDR3 DNA reads TGTGCCAGCAGAACCACAGGGGGGAACTATGGCTACACCTTC. Its translation: CASRTTGGNYGYTF.

The chain has TRBV4-3 and TRBJ2-1, with TRBD2 identical over 10 bases. V dropped 0 bases and J dropped 4; count of bases not matched to a gene: 3. Per the germline V gene, CDR1 is LGHNA and CDR2 is YSLEER. CDR3 length equals 16 residues. CDR3 loop: CASSQELAGNYNEQFF. The DNA of the CDR3 is TGCGCCAGCAGCCAAGAACTAGCGGGAAATTACAATGAGCAGTTCTTC.